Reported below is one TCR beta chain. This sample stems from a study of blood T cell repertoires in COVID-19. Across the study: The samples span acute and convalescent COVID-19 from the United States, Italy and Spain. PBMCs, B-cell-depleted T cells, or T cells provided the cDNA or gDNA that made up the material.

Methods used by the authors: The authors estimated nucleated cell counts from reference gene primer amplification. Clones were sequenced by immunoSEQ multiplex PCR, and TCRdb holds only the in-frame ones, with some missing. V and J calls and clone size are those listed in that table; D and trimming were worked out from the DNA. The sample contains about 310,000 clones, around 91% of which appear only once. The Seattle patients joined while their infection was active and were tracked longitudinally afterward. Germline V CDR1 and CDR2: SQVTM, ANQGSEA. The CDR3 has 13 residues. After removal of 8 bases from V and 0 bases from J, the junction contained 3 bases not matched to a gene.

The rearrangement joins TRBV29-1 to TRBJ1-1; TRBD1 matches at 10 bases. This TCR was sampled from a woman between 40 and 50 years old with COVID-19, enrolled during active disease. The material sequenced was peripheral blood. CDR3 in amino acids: CSLDRGMNTEAFF. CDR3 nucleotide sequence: TGCAGCTTGGACAGGGGGATGAACACTGAAGCTTTCTTT.